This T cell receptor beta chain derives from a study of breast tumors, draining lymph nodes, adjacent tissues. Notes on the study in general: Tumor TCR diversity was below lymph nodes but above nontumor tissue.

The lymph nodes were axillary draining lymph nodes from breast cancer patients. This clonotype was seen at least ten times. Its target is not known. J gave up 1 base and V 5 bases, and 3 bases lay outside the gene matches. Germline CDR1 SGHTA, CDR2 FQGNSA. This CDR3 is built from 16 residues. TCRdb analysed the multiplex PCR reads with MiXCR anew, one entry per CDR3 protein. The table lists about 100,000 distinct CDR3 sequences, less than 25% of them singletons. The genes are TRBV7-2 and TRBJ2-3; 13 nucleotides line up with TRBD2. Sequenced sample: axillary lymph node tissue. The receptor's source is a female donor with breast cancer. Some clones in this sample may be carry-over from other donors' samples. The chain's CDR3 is CASSVGLAGRTDTQYF. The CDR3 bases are TGTGCCAGCAGCGTGGGACTAGCGGGACGCACAGATACGCAGTATTTT.